This T cell receptor (beta chain) was found in a study of T-cell reconstitution after alpha-beta-depleted transplantation in children. The CDR3 is made up of 17 amino acids. The germline CDR1 and CDR2 sequences are SEHNR and FQNEAQ (reference sequence). The V segment lost 4 bases and the J segment 3 bases; nucleotides outside the gene matches: 12. Preparation of the TCRbeta library was carried out with unique molecular identifiers. From the PCR reads, TCRdb called clonotypes with MiXCR, one entry per CDR3 protein. This table has approximately 340,000 distinct CDR3 sequences, 10% appearing once. This TCR was sampled from a human donor who donated a stem cell graft to a child with acute lymphoblastic leukemia. The chain recombines TRBV7-9 with TRBJ2-7; 10 bases align to TRBD1. Sample: PBMCs from the stem cell graft donor, taken from the stem cell graft. CDR3 amino acids: CASSSPGDRGNRYEQYF. CDR3 nucleotides: TGTGCCAGCAGCTCCCCTGGGGACAGGGGAAACCGCTACGAGCAGTACTTC.